This is a list of T cell receptor beta chains from one sample in a study of blood T cells in healthy people across ages. TCRdb ran MiXCR on the 5' RACE reads and lists one entry per CDR3 protein. Altogether more than 550,000 distinct CDR3 sequences are present, about a fifth being singletons, with the ten largest covering approximately 20%. Sequenced sample: blood. These receptors were obtained from a man aged 65-85 years in good health. Each CDR3 is given with its conserved first and last residue. The order of the fields is V gene, J gene, CDR3 protein.

v_gene: TRBV21-1
j_gene: TRBJ1-4
CDR3aa: CASSKGTGWFEKLFF

v_gene: TRBV20-1
j_gene: TRBJ2-7
CDR3aa: CSASNRDNSYEQYF

v_gene: TRBV21-1
j_gene: TRBJ2-2
CDR3aa: CASSSHRVTGELFF

v_gene: TRBV10-2
j_gene: TRBJ2-1
CDR3aa: CASTDGHLGKQFF

v_gene: TRBV29-1
j_gene: TRBJ1-5
CDR3aa: CSVQENSNQPQHF

v_gene: TRBV4-3
j_gene: TRBJ2-1
CDR3aa: CASSHGLANNEQFF

v_gene: TRBV7-3
j_gene: TRBJ2-3
CDR3aa: CASSSGTSGRSQLTQYF

v_gene: TRBV20-1
j_gene: TRBJ2-1
CDR3aa: CSARAGQGQNEQFF

v_gene: TRBV10-3
j_gene: TRBJ1-1
CDR3aa: CASRPGQGAPVTEAFF

v_gene: TRBV7-9
j_gene: TRBJ2-5
CDR3aa: CASTRSETQYF

v_gene: TRBV7-2
j_gene: TRBJ1-1
CDR3aa: CASSSQGSTEAFF

v_gene: TRBV18
j_gene: TRBJ2-5
CDR3aa: CASSRTGSQETPYF

v_gene: TRBV4-3
j_gene: TRBJ2-3
CDR3aa: CASSALAGGPGDTQYF

v_gene: TRBV6-6
j_gene: TRBJ1-3
CDR3aa: CASSYDPGNFGNTIYF

v_gene: TRBV6-4
j_gene: TRBJ2-3
CDR3aa: CASSGQGQNTDTQYF

v_gene: TRBV5-1
j_gene: TRBJ2-7
CDR3aa: CASKPGQGGYEQYF

v_gene: TRBV12-3/TRBV12-4
j_gene: TRBJ1-4
CDR3aa: CASSLRRGNEKLFF